The entry below describes one T cell receptor (beta chain). This receptor's antigen is unknown. Base qualities are missing; no much larger clone stands one base away. Using the deep immunoSEQ assay, multiplex PCR amplified TCR CDR3 regions from genomic DNA. Extracted genomic DNA from each cell subset was spread evenly across all wells of several immunoSEQ 96-well plates, with each plate serving as a replicate. For sorted subsets, about 220 ng of genomic DNA, equivalent to some 33,000 T cell genomes, went into each replicate PCR. The purified libraries were quantified using a Qubit 3.0 fluorometer, sized with a Bioanalyzer 2100, and then quantified again using the KAPA Library Quantification kit. A separate single-read 150-cycle Illumina NextSeq 550 flow cell was used to sequence each immunoSEQ 96-well plate. On the authors' methods: Because the immunoSEQ output included only junctional sequences and no quality scores, the filtering could not be the same as the filtering used for full-length reads. To assign V/J genes and CDR3, sequences were annotated against IMGT germline references using PyIR, a Python wrapper for IgBLAST v1.9. Reads with weak V/J assignments (E-value above 1e-6), missing CDR3, stop codons, out-of-frame junctions, or ambiguous translated residues were removed. V3J clonotypes were defined as sequences sharing the same inferred V gene, J gene, and CDR3 amino acid sequence. The percentage overlap between two repertoires was calculated by dividing the number of shared unique clonotypes by the size of the smaller repertoire. Richness of each repertoire was evaluated using RTK rarefaction, the Chao1 estimator, and Recon v2.1 estimates of unobserved clonotypes. For all TCRbeta clonotypes obtained by the gDNA method from a few donors, generation probabilities were computed with OLGA. The immuneACCESS repertoire file appears here via TCRdb, limited to in-frame rearrangements. These files lack a portion of the clones; in checked studies, under half of the deficit traces to unresolved V genes, and the cause of the others is not known. V and J calls and clone size are copied from that table; D and trimming were computed from the DNA. This sample comprises about a million clones, around 77% of them detected only once. The top ten constitute over 0.8% of the sample.

This specimen comes from a study of shared clonotypes between healthy human individuals (dated by TCRdb to the early 2020s). In terms of the full investigation: The cohort comprised two women and three men aged 18 to 49 years. For each donor, CD4 naive and CD4 memory were each run on three plates, CD8 naive on two plates, and CD8 memory on one plate. To estimate repertoire size and how much clonotype sharing occurs between individuals, the study deeply sequenced the blood TCR repertoires of roughly 5 healthy adults. Libraries were prepared and TCR repertoires were sequenced by different laboratories using diverse techniques, in order to increase sequencing depth and limit assay-specific biases. Leukapheresis yielded between about 0.94 and 9.5 billion PBMCs per donor.

Summary of the overall study and its limitations: Sampling was restricted to blood, and TCR repertoires in tissues likely differ from the TCR repertoires found in blood. The genetic and exposure-history diversity represented was limited by the small number of donors. Incomplete sequencing was indicated by rarefaction of sorted-subset datasets, despite the large sequencing depth. Pairwise subsampling indicated that sequencing depth was expected to affect the degree of clonotype sharing among donors. Compared with non-shared clonotypes, the clonotypes found in all four sorted-subset donors had higher generation probabilities. Sharing across a few donors was observed for 5% to 6.5% of naive CD4, around 3.5% of naive CD8, roughly 2.4% of memory CD4, and around 0.4% of memory CD8 clonotypes. Larger estimated clonotype richness was generally found for naive subsets than for memory subsets.

Healthy HIV-negative adults with no recently reported acute infections or vaccinations were included as donors. Only Caucasian adults living in Nashville, Tennessee, USA were represented among the donors. CD4+ T cells were enriched through magnetic negative selection, after which naive cells were positively selected on CD45RA and the remaining negative fraction served as the memory subset. After blood collection by leukapheresis, PBMCs were isolated using Ficoll-Histopaque density gradient centrifugation and then cryopreserved in the vapor phase of liquid nitrogen. Analytical flow cytometry was used to check the purity and quantity of every magnetically sorted T cell population. Genomic DNA was isolated from every sorted fraction and measured by UV absorbance on a Nanodrop 2000c. CDR1 and CDR2 are drawn from the germline V gene: SGHDN, FVKESK. V loses 3 bases of germline sequence and J loses 6 bases, and the interval between the two ends is 18 bases. Inclusive of the bounding cysteine and phenylalanine, the CDR3 is 15 residues long. CDR3 DNA only is kept here, 45 bases in frame from base 1.

This sequence originates from a man aged 18 to 30 in good health. Some clones in this sample may be carry-over from other donors' samples. The V gene is TRBV14 and the J gene is TRBJ2-7, with no reliable assignment of the D segment. Specimen: memory CD4+ T cells from PBMCs. Interpreted using the paper, the cell subset or site label stands for: CD45RA-negative fraction. The DNA sequence is TGTGCCAGCAGCCAGACCCGGTCTGTTACGTCCGAGCAGTACTTC. It translates to CASSQTRSVTSEQYF.